A selection of T cell receptor beta chains follows, all from one sample in a study of sequential checkpoint blockade in melanoma. Profiled with immunoSEQ multiplex PCR; TCRdb holds only in-frame clones, not every one. The sample has around 15,000 clones, around 92% seen once. The sequencing used CD8+ T cells sorted from blood (inferred from file names), collected from a patient given nivolumab and ipilimumab in sequence. These receptors all come from a human donor with melanoma. The CDR3 runs from the conserved cysteine through the conserved F or W. The D gene is left open where the match is weak. Rows give clone size only sometimes, using once, few, many, or a class for an expanded clone.

TGTGCCAGCAGCTTCTCTAGCGGGAGTTCGGTGAAGCAGTTCTTC,CASSFSSGSSVKQFF,NA,TRBD2,TRBV5-6,TRBJ2-1
TGTGCCAGCAGCCAACTGGGAGCTAACTATGGCTACACCTTC,CASSQLGANYGYTF,NA,NA,TRBV4-2,TRBJ1-2
TGTGCCAGCAGCTCGGGACTAGCTTCTAACATTCAGTACTTC,CASSSGLASNIQYF,NA,TRBD2,TRBV5-6,TRBJ2-4
TGCGCCAGCAGCCAGGACAGGGGAAGTTTGACTGAAGCTTTCTTT,CASSQDRGSLTEAFF,NA,TRBD1,TRBV4-3,TRBJ1-1
TGTGCCAGCAGTTTATCCCTAGTAGGCTCCGCCGAGCAGTACTTC,CASSLSLVGSAEQYF,NA,NA,TRBV27,TRBJ2-7
TGTGCCAGCAGCCACAGGGTGAACACTGAAGCTTTCTTT,CASSHRVNTEAFF,NA,NA,TRBV9,TRBJ1-1
TGTGCCAGCAGGGGGCTCAGCTATGGCTACACCTTC,CASRGLSYGYTF,NA,NA,TRBV27,TRBJ1-2
TGCGCCAGCAGCCCACAGGTTACGAACACTGAAGCTTTCTTT,CASSPQVTNTEAFF,few,NA,TRBV4-1,TRBJ1-1
TGTGCCAGCAGCTTCCTCTCTACGGTGAACACTGAAGCTTTCTTT,CASSFLSTVNTEAFF,NA,NA,TRBV5-6,TRBJ1-1
TGTGCCAGCAGCTGGGGACTAGCGGAAATACCCTACGAGCAGTACTTC,CASSWGLAEIPYEQYF,NA,TRBD2,TRBV7-2,TRBJ2-7
TGTGCCAGCAGTTACGGTCCCCTAGGAGGCTACACCTTC,CASSYGPLGGYTF,NA,NA,TRBV6-5,TRBJ1-2
TGTGCCAGCAGCCAAGATTTGGCTTTCTACGAGCAGTACTTC,CASSQDLAFYEQYF,NA,NA,TRBV14,TRBJ2-7
TGCGCCAGCAGCCTAAGGTTACAGTTGTCCTACAATGAGCAGTTCTTC,CASSLRLQLSYNEQFF,NA,NA,TRBV4-3,TRBJ2-1
TGTGCCAGCAGCGACAGGGAAAACTATGGCTACACCTTC,CASSDRENYGYTF,few,NA,TRBV9,TRBJ1-2
TGTGCCAGCAGTTTTCCCCCGTCAGGGGGCTACGAGCAGTACTTC,CASSFPPSGGYEQYF,NA,TRBD1,TRBV28,TRBJ2-7
TGTGCCAGCAGCCAACCAACGGGACAGGTCGAGCAGTACTTC,CASSQPTGQVEQYF,NA,TRBD1,TRBV28,TRBJ2-7
TGTGCCACCAGCGAGGGACAGACCTACGAGCAGTACTTC,CATSEGQTYEQYF,NA,TRBD1,TRBV15,TRBJ2-7
TGTGCCAGTAGTATAACGGGCAGGGGAGGGCGTCAGCCCCAGCATTTT,CASSITGRGGRQPQHF,NA,NA,TRBV19,TRBJ1-5
TGTGCCAGCACTATACCGGGACAGGCCTCTCCCTTTGGCTACACCTTC,CASTIPGQASPFGYTF,NA,TRBD1,TRBV2,TRBJ1-2
TGTGCCAGCAGCTCAAGAGGGGACAGGGCTATGTTCGGCTATGGCTACACCTTC,CASSSRGDRAMFGYGYTF,NA,TRBD1,TRBV9,TRBJ1-2
TGTGCCAGCAGTCAACAGGGGTTCCGGGGCTACACCTTC,CASSQQGFRGYTF,NA,TRBD1,TRBV6-5,TRBJ1-2
TGTGCCAGCAGCCACGACAGACAGGGCGTTTATGGCTACACCTTC,CASSHDRQGVYGYTF,NA,TRBD1,TRBV14,TRBJ1-2
TGTGCCAGCAGCTTCCCGGGACAGGGGAATCAGCCCCAGCATTTT,CASSFPGQGNQPQHF,NA,NA,TRBV21-1,TRBJ1-5
TGTGCCAGCAGCTGGGACAGGGGAAACACCATATATTTT,CASSWDRGNTIYF,once,TRBD1,TRBV6-6,TRBJ1-3
TGTGCCAGCAGCCCCGGGACAGGTCTTGAAAAACTGTTTTTT,CASSPGTGLEKLFF,NA,TRBD1,TRBV7-3,TRBJ1-4
TGTGCCAGCAGATCTGGGACAGACTACGAGCAGTACTTC,CASRSGTDYEQYF,NA,TRBD1,TRBV2,TRBJ2-7
TGCGCCAGCAGCCAAGTCGCCGGGACTAGCTCCTACAATGAGCAGTTCTTC,CASSQVAGTSSYNEQFF,NA,TRBD2,TRBV4-3,TRBJ2-1
TGTGCCAGCAGCTTAGAGGGCAGGGTTAGATGGGACACTGAAGCTTTCTTT,CASSLEGRVRWDTEAFF,NA,NA,TRBV7-2,TRBJ1-1
TGTGCCAGCAGCCAAGATGGGGGGATCCCTGGAAACACCATATATTTT,CASSQDGGIPGNTIYF,NA,NA,TRBV4-2,TRBJ1-3
TGTGCCAGCAGCTCCCTGGGGGCCAACACCGATCAGCCCCAGCATTTT,CASSSLGANTDQPQHF,NA,NA,TRBV7-8,TRBJ1-5
TGTGCCCGGCGGGGTCACGAGCAGTACTTC,CARRGHEQYF,NA,NA,TRBV10-3,TRBJ2-7
TGTGCCAGCAGTTTATCACTCCCCGGGACAGGGAACACTGAAGCTTTCTTT,CASSLSLPGTGNTEAFF,NA,TRBD1,TRBV27,TRBJ1-1
TGTGCCTGGAGTGTACAGGGGAATCAGCCCCAGCATTTT,CAWSVQGNQPQHF,NA,TRBD1,TRBV30,TRBJ1-5
TGTGCCAGCAGCGTACATCGGTCGAGGGGGAATCTGGACGGAAACACCATATATTTT,CASSVHRSRGNLDGNTIYF,NA,NA,TRBV9,TRBJ1-3
TGTGCCAGTAGTGGAGGGGCTAGCAATCAGCCCCAGCATTTT,CASSGGASNQPQHF,NA,NA,TRBV19,TRBJ1-5
TGTGCCAGCAGCAATCCTCGACTAGCGGGAGACAATGAGCAGTTCTTC,CASSNPRLAGDNEQFF,NA,TRBD2,TRBV9,TRBJ2-1
TGCGCCAGCAGTCTTAGTCAGGCGGGAATGAACACTGAAGCTTTCTTT,CASSLSQAGMNTEAFF,NA,NA,TRBV23-1,TRBJ1-1
TGCGCCAGCAGCCAAGCCGGGACAGGGATCAATCAGCCCCAGCATTTT,CASSQAGTGINQPQHF,NA,TRBD1,TRBV4-1,TRBJ1-5
TGTGCCAGCAGTTTATCCAGGGTTATGAACACTGAAGCTTTCTTT,CASSLSRVMNTEAFF,hyperexpanded,NA,TRBV6-5,TRBJ1-1
TGTGCCAGCAGCTTCGGACAGGGGGCGATGCACGAGCAGTACTTC,CASSFGQGAMHEQYF,NA,TRBD1,TRBV7-9,TRBJ2-7
TGTGCCAGCAGGGGGAGCGGACAGGAGAACACTGAAGCTTTCTTT,CASRGSGQENTEAFF,NA,TRBD1,TRBV28,TRBJ1-1
TGTGCCAGCAGTGAGGGACAGAACATGAACACTGAAGCTTTCTTT,CASSEGQNMNTEAFF,once,TRBD1,TRBV2,TRBJ1-1
TGTGCCAGCCAGGAGGGGGCGCTTTCTGGAAACACCATATATTTT,CASQEGALSGNTIYF,NA,TRBD1,TRBV13,TRBJ1-3
TGTGCCAGCAGGTCGGGACACTCCTACGAGCAGTACTTC,CASRSGHSYEQYF,NA,NA,TRBV2,TRBJ2-7
TGTGCCAGCAGCGCAGGAGGGGGCCGGGGCCCTTACGAGCAGTACTTC,CASSAGGGRGPYEQYF,NA,NA,TRBV9,TRBJ2-7
TGTGCCAGCAGCCAAGGGACAGCTCTCTACAATGAGCAGTTCTTC,CASSQGTALYNEQFF,NA,TRBD1,TRBV11-3,TRBJ2-1
TGTGCCAGCACCCCACGGGGGTCGAACACTGAAGCTTTCTTT,CASTPRGSNTEAFF,NA,NA,TRBV28,TRBJ1-1
TGTGCCATCAGGAGGGGGAACTATGGCTACACCTTC,CAIRRGNYGYTF,NA,NA,TRBV10-3,TRBJ1-2
TGTGCCAGAAGCTGTCCCCGGGAAACTGGAAACACCATATATTTT,CARSCPRETGNTIYF,NA,NA,TRBV5-3,TRBJ1-3
TGTGCCAGCATGCTCTCTCTAGCGGGTGCCTACGAGCAGTACTTC,CASMLSLAGAYEQYF,NA,TRBD2,TRBV27,TRBJ2-7